This T cell receptor beta chain was observed in a study of untreated major depressive disorder. Regarding the study as a whole: TRBV25-01 and TRBV02-01 followed the flow pattern without significance.

Germline-derived CDR1 and CDR2 are SGHRS and YFSETQ. The CDR3 is 15 amino acids. Unmatched junction bases numbered 6, after V lost 4 bases and J lost 1 base. Controls scored 5 or less on a depressive symptom inventory and never had mood disorders. No major medical conditions, Axis I/II comorbidities, regular medication, or illicit drugs. Clones were sequenced by immunoSEQ multiplex PCR, and TCRdb holds only the in-frame ones, with some missing. The sample contains about 21,000 clones, roughly 86% of which appear only once. Comment on this clone: The antigen is not known.

The sequence came from a middle-aged woman in good health. The genes are TRBV5-1 and TRBJ1-1, with 8 bases that match TRBD1. What was sequenced was CD4+ T cells from PBMCs. DNA for the CDR3: TGCGCCAGCAGCCTGAAGACAGGGGAGAACACTGAAGCTTTCTTT. It specifies CASSLKTGENTEAFF.